Below, 6 T cell receptor beta chains from the same sample are listed, as sequenced in a study of vaccination effects on CD4 cells after COVID-19. Profiled with immunoSEQ multiplex PCR; TCRdb holds only in-frame clones, not every one. The sample carries more than 35,000 clones, about 65% recorded once. Their antigen targets remain unknown. Cultured cells yielded isolated CD4+ T cells after roughly 11 days. Sequencing was performed on CD4+ T cells from PBMCs cultured without peptide, taken before COVID-19 vaccination. The receptors derive from a human donor who received a COVID-19 vaccine.

The chain recombines TRBV6-5 with TRBJ2-3, with D perhaps matching TRBD1 or TRBD2 (5 bases each). The germline CDR1 and CDR2 sequences are MNHEY and SVGAGI. Trimming left V 4 bases short and J 13 bases short, with 15 bases between. The CDR3 spans 12 residues. The CDR3 sequence is CASSSTGTREYF. The CDR3 DNA reads TGTGCCAGCAGTTCAACCGGGACCCGGGAGTATTTT.

This clone was counted once. The V and J genes are TRBV12-3 or TRBV12-4 and TRBJ2-1; 8 bases are a match to TRBD2. CDR3 size: 13 residues. With 7 bases clipped from V and 3 bases from J, the junction kept 2 bases outside the gene matches. The CDR3 sequence is CASTGGIYNEQFF. The DNA of the CDR3 is TGTGCCAGCACGGGAGGGATCTACAATGAGCAGTTCTTC.

The V and J genes are TRBV4-1 and TRBJ1-1; D gene uncertain. The CDR3 length is 15 residues. Germline V CDR1 and CDR2: MGHRA, YSYEKL. V gave up 1 base and J gave up 0 bases, with 9 bases separating them. The CDR3: CASSQVAGLNTEAFF. The CDR3 nucleotides are TGCGCCAGCAGCCAAGTGGCCGGGCTGAACACTGAAGCTTTCTTT.

The genes are TRBV11-2 and TRBJ1-1; D unclear. Germline V gene data show CDR1 as SGHAT and CDR2 as FQNNGV. The CDR3 totals 18 residues. V was cut by 5 bases and J by 1 base, with 23 bases left in between. DNA of the CDR3: TGTGCCAGCAGCCGGGCAGTGGTCTCGGGGTCGTGGAACACTGAAGCTTTCTTT. The encoded protein is CASSRAVVSGSWNTEAFF.

This clone was observed a few times. The V call is TRBV11-2, the J call TRBJ1-6; no clear D gene. The CDR3 totals 18 residues. Germline loops: CDR1 SGHAT, CDR2 FQNNGV. Deletions cut 1 base from V and 0 bases from J, with 13 bases between. CDR3 nucleotides: TGTGCCAGCAGCTTAGGATTGTCAACCAGCTCCTATAATTCACCCCTCCACTTT. It encodes CASSLGLSTSSYNSPLHF.

The chain joins TRBV27 to TRBJ2-6; 8 bases are shared with TRBD1. Germline loops: CDR1 MNHEY, CDR2 SMNVEV (reference sequence). The CDR3 contains 18 residues. V shed 3 bases and J 1 base; nucleotides not matched to a gene: 8. The DNA for the CDR3 is TGTGCCAGCAGTTTCCTTGGACAGGGAGTATCTGGGGCCAACGTCCTGACTTTC. It codes for CASSFLGQGVSGANVLTF. The full variable domain, its missing parts supplied by reference TRBV27 and TRBJ2-6, is EAQVTQNPRYLITVTGKKLTVTCSQNMNHEYMSWYRQDPGLGLRQIYYSMNVEVTDKGDVPEGYKVSRKEKRNFPLILESPSPNQTSLYFCASSFLGQGVSGANVLTFGAGSRLTVL.